This T cell receptor (beta chain) was captured in a study of shared clonotypes between healthy human individuals. For this clone: Its cognate antigen is unknown. A much larger clonotype is one base distant, so this may be a read error. Other DNA sequences in this specimen translate into the identical CDR3.

The data were produced by immunoSEQ multiplex PCR, yet TCRdb's version contains in-frame clones alone and is incomplete. The repertoire includes about 2 million clones, just under 95% of them detected once, and less than 1.5% sits in the top ten. Naivety among CD8 cells was defined by CD45RO negativity and positive CCR7 selection, thereby excluding terminally differentiated effector memory CD45RA+ cells. Trimming cost V 0 bases and J 5 bases, with 8 bases left between them. The CDR3 consists of 13 residues. Germline CDR1 SGDLS, CDR2 YYNGEE. General observations from the study: Rarefaction analysis demonstrated incomplete sorted-subset sequencing notwithstanding large depth. Relative to their counterparts shared across all four donors, non-shared clonotypes exhibited diminished generation probabilities.

The chain recombines TRBV9 with TRBJ1-1; D possibly corresponds to TRBD1 (5 bases). The receptor was isolated from a man in his late teens or twenties in good health. What was sequenced was naive CD8+ T cells sorted from blood. The DNA of the CDR3 is TGTGCCAGCAGCGTAGGTGGGGCAACTGAAGCTTTCTTT. It translates to CASSVGGATEAFF.